This T cell receptor beta chain originates from a study of chemoradiotherapy in HPV16-positive cancers. The protocol was immunoSEQ multiplex PCR, while the TCRdb copy is restricted to in-frame clones and leaves out a portion. The table records approximately 6,600 clones, 70% to 80% of them present only once. The receptor comes from a human donor with HPV-associated anogenital cancer. The source was tumor tissue, collected from a patient who underwent chemoradiotherapy.

Here the CDR3 DNA reads TGTGCCAGCAGTGAACACTCTGGAAACACCATATATTTT. Encoded protein: CASSEHSGNTIYF. The chain has TRBV6-1 and TRBJ1-3; D is unresolved. CDR3 length equals 13 residues. Germline CDR1 and CDR2: MNHNS and SASEGT. Trimming cost V 2 bases and J 0 bases, with 2 bases left between them.